A single sample is the source of the 26 T cell receptor beta chains below, sequenced in a study of blood T cell repertoires in COVID-19. This table comes from immunoSEQ multiplex PCR, and its TCRdb copy is limited to in-frame clones, with some not included. The table records approximately 200,000 clones, around 86% of them present only once. The material sequenced was PBMCs or T cells enriched from blood (not recorded which). All receptors derive from a young man in a cohort exposed to, infected with or recovered from COVID-19 (not recorded which).

The rearrangement uses TRBV15 and TRBJ1-6; 10 bases line up with TRBD1. V gave up 2 bases and J gave up 7 bases; unmatched junction bases: 8. Germline assignment: CDR1 LNHNV and CDR2 YYDKDF (reference sequence). The CDR3 sequence is 17 residues long. The CDR3 nucleotides read TGTGCCACCAGCAGATCACTGGGACAGGGGAGCAATTCACCCCTCCACTTT. Amino acids: CATSRSLGQGSNSPLHF.

V and J are TRBV28 and TRBJ2-6; D not certain. V dropped 4 bases and J dropped 4 bases, with 5 bases sitting between them. CDR3 length: 13 residues. Germline CDR1 MDHEN, CDR2 SYDVKM. Written as DNA, the CDR3 is TGTGCCAGCAGTTCAGGAGGGGCCAACGTCCTGACTTTC. Translating it yields CASSSGGANVLTF.

The chain couples TRBV2 to TRBJ1-5, with 9 bases matching TRBD1. Germline values: CDR1 SNHLY, CDR2 FYNNEI. The J segment lost 4 bases and the V segment lost 6 bases, leaving 7 bases of the junction unmatched. The CDR3 consists of 15 residues. DNA of the CDR3: TGTGCCAGCAGGCCCGGGACAGGGCCGAATCAGCCCCAGCATTTT. Protein: CASRPGTGPNQPQHF. Full variable domain (remainder filled in from reference TRBV2 and TRBJ1-5): EPEVTQTPSHQVTQMGQEVILRCVPISNHLYFYWYRQILGQKVEFLVSFYNNEISEKSEIFDDQFSVERPDGSNFTLKIRSTKLEDSAMYFCASRPGTGPNQPQHFGDGTRLSIL.

The V gene is TRBV15, the J gene TRBJ2-1, with 8 nucleotides matching TRBD2. The J segment lost 7 bases and the V segment lost 1 base, leaving 18 bases of the junction unmatched. Germline-derived CDR1 and CDR2 are LNHNV and YYDKDF (reference sequence). CDR3 size: 19 residues. CDR3 in DNA: TGTGCCACCAGCAGAGTAAGAGCTAGCGGGCCCTCTCTGTGGAATGAGCAGTTCTTC. This codes for CATSRVRASGPSLWNEQFF.

The gene calls are TRBV29-1 and TRBJ2-1; 7 positions agree with TRBD2. After removal of 2 bases from V and 8 bases from J, the junction contained 18 bases not matched to a gene. The CDR3 loop spans 17 amino acids. The V gene's germline CDR1 is SQVTM and CDR2 ANQGSEA. This chain's CDR3 is CSVENGISGPRGDEQFF. The CDR3 coding sequence is TGCAGCGTTGAAAATGGCATTAGCGGGCCGAGGGGCGATGAGCAGTTCTTC.

V and J are TRBV7-9 and TRBJ2-1, with 8 bases lining up with TRBD1. CDR1 and CDR2 from the germline V gene are SEHNR and FQNEAQ (reference sequence). The CDR3 has 16 residues. The J segment lost 0 bases and the V segment lost 4 bases, leaving 5 bases of the junction unmatched. The CDR3 coding sequence is TGTGCCAGCAGCTCCGGACAGGGAAGCTCCTACAATGAGCAGTTCTTC. This codes for CASSSGQGSSYNEQFF.

J is TRBJ1-3 and V is TRBV19; perhaps TRBD1 as D (5 bases). Trimming cost V 2 bases and J 0 bases, with 14 bases left between them. Germline V CDR1 and CDR2: LNHDA, SQIVND (reference sequence). The CDR3 covers 17 residues. This CDR3 is CASSIRGLDSSGNTIYF. The CDR3 DNA reads TGTGCCAGTAGTATAAGGGGCCTTGATTCCTCTGGAAACACCATATATTTT. Full variable domain (rest looked up from reference TRBV19 and TRBJ1-3): DGGITQSPKYLFRKEGQNVTLSCEQNLNHDAMYWYRQDPGQGLRLIYYSQIVNDFQKGDIAEGYSVSREKKESFPLTVTSAQKNPTAFYLCASSIRGLDSSGNTIYFGEGSWLTVV.

This chain links TRBV7-6 with TRBJ2-1; 14 positions agree with TRBD2. V lost 3 bases and J lost 2; bases outside the gene matches: 3. Germline values: CDR1 SGHVS, CDR2 FNYEAQ. The CDR3 totals 17 residues. The CDR3 nucleotides read TGTGCCAGCAGCTTGGGGACTAGCGGGAGTCCCTACAATGAGCAGTTCTTC. Amino acid sequence: CASSLGTSGSPYNEQFF.

The V gene is TRBV9, the J gene TRBJ1-3, with 7 bases matching TRBD1. CDR1 SGDLS and CDR2 YYNGEE come from the germline V gene. This CDR3 spans 16 amino acids. J gave up 4 bases and V 0 bases, and 7 bases lay outside the gene matches. For the CDR3, the DNA is TGTGCCAGCAGCGTAGAGGTCAGGGGGTCAGGAAACACCATATATTTT. Translating gives CASSVEVRGSGNTIYF.

A few counts support this clone. The chain employs TRBV27 and TRBJ1-1, with D perhaps matching TRBD1 (5 bases). This CDR3 has 14 residues. Germline V gene lookup returns CDR1 MNHEY and CDR2 SMNVEV (reference sequence). V gave up 1 base and J gave up 4 bases, with 10 bases separating them. In DNA form, the CDR3 reads TGTGCCAGCAGTTTATATCAGGGTTCCACTGAAGCTTTCTTT. This codes for CASSLYQGSTEAFF.

This clone was observed once. The V and J genes are TRBV3-1 (or the pseudogene TRBV3-2) and TRBJ2-3; the D gene is possibly TRBD2 (6 bases). The ends were cut back, 1 base at V and 2 bases at J, with 13 bases in the middle. This CDR3 is 16 amino acids long. Germline loops: CDR1 LGHDT, CDR2 YNNKEL (reference sequence). CDR3 nucleotides: TGTGCCAGCAGCCAAGTCCTGGGGGGTTTCACAGATACGCAGTATTTT. Its translation is CASSQVLGGFTDTQYF.

The chain employs TRBV18 and TRBJ1-3, with 9 bases that match TRBD1. CDR3 length: 18 residues. V shed 3 bases, J shed 0 bases, and the junction held 9 bases outside the gene matches. The germline V gene has CDR1 KGHSH and CDR2 LQKENI. In DNA, the CDR3 is TGTGCCAGCTCACCCATACCACCGGGACAGGGCTCTGGAAACACCATATATTTT. This codes for CASSPIPPGQGSGNTIYF.

This chain joins TRBV25-1 and TRBJ1-3, with TRBD1 matching over 8 bases. J was trimmed by 0 bases and V by 7 bases; bases with no gene match: 2. Germline V lookup: CDR1 MGHDK, CDR2 SYGVNS. This CDR3 has 14 residues. CDR3: CASKTGGSGNTIYF. The CDR3 nucleotides read TGTGCCAGCAAAACAGGGGGCTCTGGAAACACCATATATTTT. Together with reference TRBV25-1 and TRBJ1-3, the CDR3 gives the full variable domain: EADIYQTPRYLVIGTGKKITLECSQTMGHDKMYWYQQDPGMELHLIHYSYGVNSTEKGDLSSESTVSRIRTEHFPLTLESARPSHTSQYLCASKTGGSGNTIYFGEGSWLTVV.

The chain couples TRBV19 to TRBJ1-6; D may be TRBD1 (6 bases). V dropped 9 bases and J dropped 10 bases, with 16 bases sitting between them. The CDR3 spans 13 residues. Germline assignment: CDR1 LNHDA and CDR2 SQIVND (reference sequence). The CDR3 reads CASTQGTRSPLHF. CDR3 DNA: TGTGCCAGCACACAGGGAACAAGGTCACCCCTCCACTTT. The whole variable domain, remainder taken from reference TRBV19 and TRBJ1-6, is DGGITQSPKYLFRKEGQNVTLSCEQNLNHDAMYWYRQDPGQGLRLIYYSQIVNDFQKGDIAEGYSVSREKKESFPLTVTSAQKNPTAFYLCASTQGTRSPLHFGNGTRLTVT.

The chain links TRBV19 to TRBJ1-5, with D unresolved. The CDR3 loop spans 20 amino acids. Germline V gene lookup returns CDR1 LNHDA and CDR2 SQIVND (reference sequence). V was cut by 10 bases and J by 0 bases, with 31 bases left in between. The chain's CDR3 is CATSIAHATTMAYSNQPQHF. DNA for the CDR3: TGTGCCACTTCCATCGCTCATGCGACTACGATGGCATATAGCAATCAGCCCCAGCATTTT.

The rearrangement uses TRBV28 and TRBJ2-3, with 9 bases fitting TRBD2. This CDR3 spans 16 amino acids. The germline gives CDR1 MDHEN, CDR2 SYDVKM. V lost 3 bases and J lost 2; bases outside the gene matches: 6. CDR3 loop: CASSFSASGTTDTQYF. The CDR3 DNA sequence: TGTGCCAGCAGTTTTTCGGCTAGCGGGACCACAGATACGCAGTATTTT.

This clone appeared many times. The chain couples TRBV19 to TRBJ1-1; D remains unclear. The CDR3 is 15 amino acids. The ends were cut back, 2 bases at V and 0 bases at J, with 10 bases in the middle. Germline CDR1 reads LNHDA; CDR2 reads SQIVND (reference sequence). In DNA, the CDR3 is TGTGCCAGTAGTATATTGGGCAAGTTGAACACTGAAGCTTTCTTT. The encoded protein is CASSILGKLNTEAFF.

V usage is TRBV11-3 and J usage is TRBJ2-2; 7 nucleotides agree with TRBD2. Losses at the gene ends were 5 bases for V and 0 bases for J; bases not matched to a gene: 9. The CDR3 consists of 17 residues. Germline V gives CDR1 SGHNT, CDR2 YENEEA. The CDR3, as DNA: TGTGCCAGCAGCGAGACGGGGGGAGCGGCGAACACCGGGGAGCTGTTTTTT. Amino acids: CASSETGGAANTGELFF.

The chain carries TRBV27 and TRBJ2-1; 15 bases are a match to TRBD2. The germline CDR1 and CDR2 sequences are MNHEY and SMNVEV (reference sequence). V lost 4 bases, J lost 0 bases, and 4 bases stayed unmatched. CDR3 length equals 18 residues. The DNA of the CDR3 is TGTGCCAGCAGTTACGGGACTAGCGGGAGGAGCTCCTACAATGAGCAGTTCTTC. It is translated as CASSYGTSGRSSYNEQFF.

The chain couples TRBV12-3 or TRBV12-4 to TRBJ1-1; D is perhaps TRBD1 (6 bases). The V gene lost 3 bases and the J gene lost 5 bases, with 10 bases spanning the gap. This CDR3 is built from 13 residues. DNA for the CDR3: TGTGCCAGCAGTTTCAGGGGAGGGACTGAAGCTTTCTTT. It translates to CASSFRGGTEAFF.

This clone appeared once. The chain joins TRBV7-2 to TRBJ1-2; D is possibly TRBD1 (6 bases). Germline assignment: CDR1 SGHTA and CDR2 FQGNSA. The CDR3 has 16 residues. The ends were cut back, 5 bases at V and 8 bases at J, with 24 bases in the middle. Here the CDR3 DNA reads TGTGCCAGCAGCCACAGGACCAGAGGCAGACAGGCCGGCTACACCTTC. Amino acid sequence: CASSHRTRGRQAGYTF.

V usage is TRBV11-2 and J usage is TRBJ2-5, with D perhaps TRBD2 (5 bases). The CDR3 is 12 amino acids. CDR1 is SGHAT, CDR2 FQNNGV, per germline. V was pared by 11 bases and J by 3 bases, with 13 bases between. The DNA of the CDR3 is TGTGCCTGCCAGCGGTCAGAAGAGACCCAGTACTTC. Residues: CACQRSEETQYF.

The chain has TRBV28 and TRBJ2-7; 11 bases align to TRBD2. This CDR3 is 16 amino acids long. V lost 3 bases and J lost 5; bases outside the gene matches: 9. Germline CDR1 MDHEN, CDR2 SYDVKM. Here the CDR3 reads CASSFPASGRQDEQYF. CDR3 DNA sequence: TGTGCCAGCAGTTTCCCCGCTAGCGGGAGGCAGGACGAGCAGTACTTC.

This clone was seen just once. The chain links TRBV2 to TRBJ2-2; D is possibly TRBD2 (5 bases). From germline, CDR1 is SNHLY and CDR2 FYNNEI. Deletions cut 0 bases from V and 8 bases from J, with 10 bases between. The length of the CDR3 is 14 residues. The chain's CDR3 is CASSEALRRGELFF. CDR3 nucleotides: TGTGCCAGCAGTGAAGCGCTTCGGAGGGGGGAGCTGTTTTTT.

The chain has TRBV5-4 and TRBJ1-2; D unclear. Germline CDR1 reads SGHNT; CDR2 reads YYREEE (reference sequence). The CDR3 has 16 residues. Deletions cut 4 bases from V and 10 bases from J, with 26 bases between. The CDR3 reads CASSSLGSENSEDYTF. CDR3 DNA: TGTGCCAGCAGCAGCTTAGGAAGTGAGAATAGTGAGGACTACACCTTC.

The J gene is TRBJ2-3, the V gene TRBV25-1, with TRBD2 matching over 7 bases. J lost 3 bases, V lost 0 bases, and 9 bases had no gene match. CDR3 length equals 17 residues. Germline loops: CDR1 MGHDK, CDR2 SYGVNS. The CDR3 DNA sequence: TGTGCCAGCAGTGAATATGGTCTTCGGGGGGTGACAGATACGCAGTATTTT. It yields the protein CASSEYGLRGVTDTQYF.